This TCR beta chain originates from a study of long-term antiretroviral therapy in people with HIV. immunoSEQ v3.0 was run at survey level. Assay: immunoSEQ multiplex PCR; the TCRdb copy retains only in-frame clones and omits some. Found here are around 20,000 clones, 79% of them singletons; the top ten hold around 6%. Between the trimmed V and J ends, which lost 3 bases and 3 bases, there was a span of 14 bases. Germline V gene sequence: CDR1 SGHNT, CDR2 YYREEE (reference sequence). CDR3 length: 15 residues. There was at least one pre-ART PBMC sample for each donor, plus at least two post-ART PBMC samples. Participants living with HIV all received treatment in the United States.

The rearrangement uses TRBV5-4 and TRBJ2-3, with a weak D call TRBD2 (5 bases). The sequences come from unsorted PBMCs, collected at the start of antiretroviral therapy, before treatment. The sequence derives from a man between 18 and 29 years old with HIV. The chain's CDR3 is CASSYGLGNTDTQYF. CDR3 nucleotides: TGTGCCAGCAGCTATGGACTGGGAAATACAGATACGCAGTATTTT.